These 23 T cell receptor beta chains were all obtained from the same sample, sequenced in a study of blood T cells in healthy people across ages (dated by TCRdb to 2014 to 2015). The method behind the library was 5' RACE. Sequencing instrument: Illumina HiSeq 2500. The second PCR ran for about 6 to 11 cycles and used a J-beta primer mix along with a sample-barcoded 5' primer. TCRdb reprocessed the public reads (quality trimming at Q25 with fastp, clone calling with MiXCR) and kept in-frame beta chains. Rows with a matching CDR3 protein are joined into one entry that keeps the most common DNA and genes. The sample yields 800,000 or so distinct CDR3 sequences; about 59% were counted once. The ten biggest clones cover roughly 25% of the sample. Sequencing was carried out using blood. These receptors all come from a man younger than 40 in good health.

The chain is built from TRBV5-1 and TRBJ2-5, with TRBD1 identical over 9 bases. Germline V CDR1 and CDR2: SGHRS, YFSETQ. The CDR3 is 16 amino acids. The trim removed 4 bases at V and 4 bases at J, leaving 11 bases unmatched. The CDR3: CASSEEGTGIGETQYF. CDR3 bases: TGCGCCAGCAGCGAAGAGGGGACAGGGATAGGAGAGACCCAGTACTTC.

Only a few counts were recorded for this clonotype. The chain links TRBV5-4 to TRBJ2-2, with TRBD1 matching over 7 bases. J was trimmed by 5 bases and V by 1 base; bases with no gene match: 2. This CDR3 comprises 14 residues. From germline, CDR1 is SGHNT and CDR2 YYREEE (reference sequence). This chain's CDR3 is CASSLPQGTGELFF. For the CDR3, the DNA is TGTGCCAGCAGCTTGCCACAGGGGACCGGGGAGCTGTTTTTT.

The rearrangement uses TRBV27 and TRBJ2-5; TRBD2 agrees at 10 bases. J lost 4 bases, V lost 4 bases, and 6 bases had no gene match. The CDR3 is 15 residues long. Germline CDR1 is MNHEY and CDR2 is SMNVEV (reference sequence). The CDR3 reads CASSSEAGGLETQYF. The CDR3 DNA reads TGTGCCAGCAGTTCCGAAGCGGGGGGGTTAGAGACCCAGTACTTC.

The chain carries TRBV6-5 and TRBJ2-7; a weak D match, TRBD1 (5 bases). V was trimmed by 2 bases and J by 0 bases, leaving 8 bases between them. Germline CDR1 MNHEY, CDR2 SVGAGI. The CDR3 length is 14 residues. The CDR3 bases are TGTGCCAGCAGTTACAGGGGCCACTCCTACGAGCAGTACTTC. Translated, it gives CASSYRGHSYEQYF.

This chain links TRBV12-3 or TRBV12-4 with TRBJ2-5; D may be TRBD2 (5 bases). Trimming took off 8 bases at V and 2 bases at J, with 15 bases between the two ends. The CDR3 extends over 14 amino acids. CDR3 sequence reads: CASLKRTFQETQYF. As DNA, the CDR3 is TGTGCCAGCCTTAAACGGACTTTTCAAGAGACCCAGTACTTC.

This sequence joins TRBV27 and TRBJ2-1; TRBD1 aligns across 7 bases. The germline V gene has CDR1 MNHEY and CDR2 SMNVEV (reference sequence). The ends lost 10 bases at V and 4 bases at J; junction bases unmatched: 4. The CDR3 sequence is 12 residues long. The chain's CDR3 is CATRTGYNEQFF. The CDR3 nucleotides read TGTGCCACTAGGACAGGTTACAATGAGCAGTTCTTC.

The CDR3 here is CAITGTESSYEQYF. CDR3 nucleotide sequence: TGTGCCATCACCGGGACAGAGAGCTCCTACGAGCAGTACTTC. The chain links TRBV10-3 to TRBJ2-7; 7 bases match TRBD1. V lost 7 bases to trimming and J lost 0 bases; unmatched junction nucleotides: 6. The CDR3 has 14 residues. Germline V gene lookup returns CDR1 ENHRY and CDR2 SYGVKD.

The V gene is TRBV4-2, the J gene TRBJ1-2; D remains ambiguous. Germline V gene data show CDR1 as LGHNA and CDR2 as YNFKEQ. This CDR3 is built from 19 residues. The V gene lost 3 bases and the J gene lost 1 base, with 24 bases spanning the gap. CDR3 coding DNA: TGTGCCAGCAGCCAGCCTAAATGGGTAGGGATGAATTTTAACTATGGCTACACCTTC. Amino acids: CASSQPKWVGMNFNYGYTF.

The CDR3 loop reads CSAKIARGSTDTQYF. In DNA form, the CDR3 reads TGCAGTGCTAAAATCGCTAGGGGTAGTACAGATACGCAGTATTTT. The chain recombines TRBV20-1 with TRBJ2-3, with D maybe TRBD1 (5 bases). With 4 bases removed from V and 3 bases from J, the gap between germline ends came to 17 bases. The V gene's germline CDR1 is DFQATT and CDR2 SNEGSKA (reference sequence). The CDR3 is 15 residues long.

The chain uses TRBV7-6 and TRBJ2-3, with D perhaps matching TRBD1 or TRBD2 (5 bases each). The CDR3 is 15 amino acids. V dropped 4 bases and J dropped 0 bases, with 11 bases sitting between them. Germline V gene data show CDR1 as SGHVS and CDR2 as FNYEAQ. In nucleotides, the CDR3 is TGTGCCAGCAGCTGGGGGACGACTAGCACAGATACGCAGTATTTT. Protein sequence: CASSWGTTSTDTQYF. The complete variable domain, with remaining parts taken from reference TRBV7-6 and TRBJ2-3, reads GAGVSQSPRYKVTKRGQDVALRCDPISGHVSLYWYRQALGQGPEFLTYFNYEAQQDKSGLPNDRFSAERPEGSISTLTIQRTEQRDSAMYRCASSWGTTSTDTQYFGPGTRLTVL.

This clonotype was seen a handful of times. V and J are TRBV29-1 and TRBJ1-1, with D maybe TRBD1 (5 bases). This CDR3 contains 14 residues. Per the germline V gene, CDR1 is SQVTM and CDR2 is ANQGSEA. V lost 5 bases and J 7 bases, leaving 20 bases between the germline ends. The CDR3 loop reads CSVNTGTADDEAFF. CDR3 DNA: TGCAGCGTTAACACCGGGACGGCAGACGATGAAGCTTTCTTT.

The genes are TRBV27 and TRBJ2-5, with D perhaps matching TRBD2 (6 bases). The CDR3 is made up of 16 amino acids. Germline values: CDR1 MNHEY, CDR2 SMNVEV (reference sequence). V was pared by 1 base and J by 2 bases, with 14 bases between. CDR3 DNA sequence: TGTGCCAGCAGTTTATGGAGGGAAGAGGGACAAGAGACCCAGTACTTC. It is translated as CASSLWREEGQETQYF.

The chain carries TRBV6-6 and TRBJ2-1, with a tentative D call TRBD1 (6 bases). Germline V gene sequence: CDR1 MNHNY, CDR2 SVGAGI (reference sequence). The CDR3 sequence is 15 residues long. V was pared by 4 bases and J by 7 bases, with 17 bases between. CDR3 sequence: CASSFPGASGNEQFF. The CDR3 DNA reads TGTGCCAGCAGTTTCCCAGGGGCTAGTGGGAATGAGCAGTTCTTC.

The gene calls are TRBV7-2 and TRBJ2-5; the D is unclear. CDR3 length: 14 amino acids. Germline V gives CDR1 SGHTA, CDR2 FQGNSA. The ends were cut back, 1 base at V and 8 bases at J, with 14 bases in the middle. The CDR3, as DNA: TGTGCCAGCAGCTTAGACTCCATCCTAAGTACCCAGTACTTC. Protein sequence: CASSLDSILSTQYF.

In its sample, this clonotype was seen a few times. V usage is TRBV6-6 and J usage is TRBJ2-3, with 8 bases that match TRBD1. V trimming: 4 bases; J trimming: 1 base; junction bases outside the gene matches: 4. The CDR3 spans 15 residues. Germline lookup yields CDR1 MNHNY and CDR2 SVGAGI (reference sequence). The CDR3: CASSSPDRGTDTQYF. Written as DNA, the CDR3 is TGTGCCAGCAGTTCCCCGGACAGGGGCACAGATACGCAGTATTTT.

This clonotype was seen ten or more times. The CDR3 spells CASSQPGQGASGYGYTF. The CDR3 DNA reads as TGTGCCAGCAGCCAACCGGGACAGGGGGCTTCGGGCTATGGCTACACCTTC. The V and J genes are TRBV4-2 and TRBJ1-2; the match to TRBD1 covers 12 bases. Trimming took 2 bases from V and 4 from J; bases not matched to a gene: 8. Germline V gene sequence: CDR1 LGHNA, CDR2 YNFKEQ. This CDR3 region has 17 residues.

The gene calls are TRBV20-1 and TRBJ2-3, with TRBD1 matching 7 bases. Trimming took 3 bases from V and 0 from J; bases not matched to a gene: 6. Looked up from germline, CDR1 is DFQATT and CDR2 is SNEGSKA (reference sequence). The CDR3 sequence is 15 residues long. The CDR3 DNA sequence: TGCAGTGCTAGTGCCGGGACAGCCAGCACAGATACGCAGTATTTT. Translating gives CSASAGTASTDTQYF.

This chain uses TRBV7-8 with TRBJ2-1, with 8 nucleotides matching TRBD2. Losses at the gene ends were 5 bases for V and 5 bases for J; bases not matched to a gene: 14. The CDR3 covers 17 residues. Germline V lookup: CDR1 SGHVS, CDR2 FQNEAQ. The CDR3 DNA sequence: TGTGCCAGCAGCCCGATTACTTTAGCGGGGCCCAACAATGAGCAGTTCTTC. Translating gives CASSPITLAGPNNEQFF.

CDR3 DNA sequence: TGTGCCAGCAGTTACTCGTGGGACAGCCAGTCAGATACGCAGTATTTT. It yields the protein CASSYSWDSQSDTQYF. The V call is TRBV6-5, the J call TRBJ2-3; 7 positions agree with TRBD1. V lost 0 bases and J lost 4; bases outside the gene matches: 7. Germline V gene data show CDR1 as MNHEY and CDR2 as SVGAGI. The CDR3 runs to 16 residues.

This clonotype was counted only a few times. The rearrangement joins TRBV5-1 to TRBJ2-6; possibly TRBD1 or TRBD2 for D (5 bases each). There are 16 residues in the CDR3. V lost 0 bases and J lost 4, with 11 bases in between. The germline gives CDR1 SGHRS, CDR2 YFSETQ. The CDR3 protein is CASSLARELGANVLTF. CDR3 DNA sequence: TGCGCCAGCAGCTTGGCCAGGGAGCTGGGGGCCAACGTCCTGACTTTC.

This clonotype occurred a few times. The rearrangement links TRBV4-3 to TRBJ2-7, with 9 bases matching TRBD1. Germline CDR1 reads LGHNA; CDR2 reads YSLEER. This CDR3 has 16 amino acids. Germline trimming cut 4 bases from V and 3 bases from J; bases unmatched to any gene: 10. The chain's CDR3 is CASSPYSTGGVYEQYF. The CDR3 nucleotides read TGCGCCAGCAGCCCTTATTCCACAGGGGGCGTCTACGAGCAGTACTTC.

The CDR3: CASSLRRSSYNEQFF. The DNA for the CDR3 is TGTGCCAGCAGTTTAAGACGGAGCTCCTACAATGAGCAGTTCTTC. The chain is built from TRBV28 and TRBJ2-1; D is unclear. Trimming removed 2 bases at V and 0 bases at J, with 8 bases between. This CDR3 region has 15 residues. Per germline, CDR1 MDHEN and CDR2 SYDVKM.

The chain employs TRBV4-3 and TRBJ1-5; no firm D call. Germline assignment: CDR1 LGHNA and CDR2 YSLEER. This CDR3 is built from 13 residues. V was clipped by 5 bases and J by 3 bases, with 8 bases between them. The CDR3 spells CASSETLNQPQHF. The DNA of the CDR3 is TGCGCCAGCAGCGAGACCCTCAATCAGCCCCAGCATTTT.